These T cell receptor beta chains were read from a single sample in a study of T cell clonotyping in hematopoietic cell transplantation. TCRdb keeps only in-frame clones here, not all; method: immunoSEQ multiplex PCR. The sample includes roughly 30,000 clones, about 80% of them seen just once. The input for sequencing was peripheral blood mononuclear cells, taken before stem cell transplant. The origin of the receptors is a woman between 25 and 40 years old with chronic myeloid leukemia. Some clones in this sample may be carry-over from other donors' samples. Both conserved end residues are part of each CDR3. A D gene is named only where the DNA matches it firmly. Some rows mark clone size as missing; the rest say once, few, many or name a class of expanded clone.

V gene	D gene	J gene	clone size	CDR3 protein	CDR3 DNA
TRBV28	-	TRBJ2-1	-	CASSFIYEQFF	TGTGCCAGCAGTTTTATCTATGAGCAGTTCTTC
TRBV6-5	-	TRBJ1-1	-	CASSYLGRNTEAFF	TGTGCCAGCAGTTACTTAGGTAGGAACACTGAAGCTTTCTTT
TRBV7-2	-	TRBJ1-2	-	CASSLVGAGGYTF	TGTGCCAGCAGCTTAGTGGGGGCGGGGGGCTACACCTTC
TRBV9	TRBD1	TRBJ1-1	once	CASSVSFDRAVTEAFF	TGTGCCAGCAGCGTCAGCTTCGACAGGGCGGTCACTGAAGCTTTCTTT
TRBV6-5	-	TRBJ1-1	-	CASRGPENTEAFF	TGTGCCAGCAGAGGGCCGGAGAACACTGAAGCTTTCTTT
TRBV14	-	TRBJ2-5	-	CASSFRRTQYF	TGTGCCAGCAGCTTTCGTCGGACCCAGTACTTC
TRBV19	TRBD1	TRBJ2-7	once	CASSTGTAALYEQYF	TGTGCCAGTAGTACAGGGACAGCAGCCCTCTACGAGCAGTACTTC
TRBV19	-	TRBJ1-5	few	CASSGRSWGSGPQHF	TGTGCCAGTAGTGGGAGGTCATGGGGGTCCGGGCCCCAGCATTTT
TRBV28	-	TRBJ2-7	-	CASTTLRWQGPYEQYF	TGTGCCAGCACCACCCTGCGATGGCAGGGACCCTACGAGCAGTACTTC
TRBV19	-	TRBJ1-6	-	CASSTYRVSSYNSPLHF	TGTGCCAGTAGTACGTACAGGGTGAGCTCCTATAATTCACCCCTCCACTTT
TRBV2	-	TRBJ1-2	-	CASSVTEEMGGYTF	TGTGCCAGCAGTGTAACTGAGGAGATGGGAGGCTACACCTTC
TRBV30	-	TRBJ2-2	-	CAWTGNTGELFF	TGTGCCTGGACAGGGAACACCGGGGAGCTGTTTTTT
TRBV2	-	TRBJ2-1	-	CASSEGYHNEQFF	TGTGCCAGCAGTGAAGGCTACCACAATGAGCAGTTCTTC
TRBV27	-	TRBJ1-2	-	CASSPSPSTRGYTF	TGTGCCAGCAGTCCGTCCCCCTCAACACGGGGCTACACCTTC
TRBV9	-	TRBJ2-7	-	CASSVGLSYEQYF	TGTGCCAGCAGCGTTGGACTGTCCTACGAGCAGTACTTC
TRBV10-3	-	TRBJ1-3	-	CAIGTGSGNTIYF	TGTGCCATCGGTACAGGGTCTGGAAACACCATATATTTT
TRBV2	-	TRBJ1-2	-	CASSGTDTNYGYTF	TGTGCCAGCAGTGGGACGGATACTAACTATGGCTACACCTTC
TRBV4-1	TRBD1	TRBJ1-1	once	CASFPILDRGRTEAFF	TGCGCCAGCTTCCCCATTTTGGACAGGGGTCGGACTGAAGCTTTCTTT
TRBV27	TRBD1	TRBJ1-1	-	CASSLGQVNTEAFF	TGTGCCAGCAGTCTCGGACAGGTGAACACTGAAGCTTTCTTT
TRBV7-2	-	TRBJ2-3	-	CASSFWDTQYF	TGTGCCAGCAGCTTTTGGGATACGCAGTATTTT
TRBV19	-	TRBJ1-5	once	CASSKGDSQPQHF	TGTGCCAGTAGTAAAGGGGATAGTCAGCCCCAGCATTTT
TRBV28	TRBD1	TRBJ1-2	-	CASSLGRGLGYTF	TGTGCCAGCAGTTTGGGCAGGGGGCTTGGCTACACCTTC
TRBV29-1	TRBD1	TRBJ1-1	-	CSGLQGRNTEAFF	TGCAGCGGGTTACAGGGGAGAAACACTGAAGCTTTCTTT
TRBV30	TRBD1	TRBJ1-4	-	CAWSVGGGTNEKLFF	TGTGCCTGGAGTGTAGGAGGGGGCACTAATGAAAAACTGTTTTTT
TRBV5-1	TRBD1	TRBJ1-5	-	CASSLGTTGRQPQHF	TGCGCCAGCAGCTTGGGAACGACAGGGAGACAGCCCCAGCATTTT
TRBV28	-	TRBJ2-1	-	CASSLFGNEQFF	TGTGCCAGCAGTTTATTCGGCAATGAGCAGTTCTTC
TRBV29-1	-	TRBJ1-2	once	CSVPQGNYGYTF	TGCAGCGTACCCCAGGGAAACTATGGCTACACCTTC
TRBV7-8	-	TRBJ2-1	-	CASSLTLRTLIYNEQFF	TGTGCCAGCAGCTTAACGCTACGGACACTGATCTACAATGAGCAGTTCTTC
TRBV5-4	TRBD1	TRBJ1-5	once	CASSEGQGNQPQHF	TGTGCCAGCAGCGAGGGACAGGGCAATCAGCCCCAGCATTTT
TRBV19	-	TRBJ2-1	-	CASSRGGGIYNEQFF	TGTGCCAGTAGCCGTGGGGGGGGCATATACAATGAGCAGTTCTTC
TRBV29-1	-	TRBJ2-3	-	CSVLPGTDTQYF	TGCAGCGTTTTGCCAGGCACAGATACGCAGTATTTT
TRBV7-2	-	TRBJ1-5	-	CASSLWGGGQPQHF	TGTGCCAGCAGCTTATGGGGGGGAGGTCAGCCCCAGCATTTT
TRBV10-2	TRBD2	TRBJ2-1	-	CASSRGLAGEQFF	TGCGCCAGCAGTCGCGGACTAGCGGGTGAGCAGTTCTTC
TRBV28	TRBD1	TRBJ1-6	few	CASNSNGRQGRNSPLHF	TGTGCCAGCAACTCCAACGGACGACAGGGTCGAAATTCACCCCTCCACTTT
TRBV5-6	-	TRBJ1-1	few	CASSFMGRGSEAFF	TGTGCCAGCAGCTTCATGGGCCGCGGGTCTGAAGCTTTCTTT
TRBV9	TRBD1	TRBJ1-2	-	CASSATGQSSPTF	TGTGCCAGCAGCGCAACGGGACAGTCCTCGCCAACCTTC
TRBV2	-	TRBJ1-2	-	CASRPGFNYGYTF	TGTGCCAGCAGACCAGGGTTTAACTATGGCTACACCTTC
TRBV9	TRBD1	TRBJ2-7	-	CASSRRTGTGPNEQYF	TGTGCCAGCAGCCGTCGAACCGGGACAGGGCCCAACGAGCAGTACTTC
TRBV29-1	-	TRBJ1-1	-	CSVKSDSGNTEAFF	TGCAGCGTTAAGTCGGACAGCGGGAACACTGAAGCTTTCTTT
TRBV21-1	-	TRBJ2-2	-	CASSKCVRVSGELFF	TGTGCCAGCAGCAAATGTGTCAGGGTTAGCGGGGAGCTGTTTTTT
TRBV28	-	TRBJ1-2	-	CASNWKGGSYGYTF	TGTGCCAGCAACTGGAAAGGGGGATCATATGGCTACACCTTC
TRBV9	TRBD2	TRBJ2-2	-	CASSHSGGDRTGELFF	TGTGCCAGCAGTCACAGCGGGGGGGACCGCACCGGGGAGCTGTTTTTT
TRBV6-6	TRBD2	TRBJ2-2	-	CASISGTSSTGELFF	TGTGCCAGCATATCCGGGACTAGCAGCACCGGGGAGCTGTTTTTT
TRBV6-6	-	TRBJ1-6	few	CASSPLGNGNSPLHF	TGTGCCAGCAGTCCGCTAGGGAACGGTAATTCACCCCTCCACTTT
TRBV7-2	TRBD2	TRBJ2-3	once	CASSLVAGLPTDTQYF	TGTGCCAGCAGCTTAGTAGCGGGGCTACCCACAGATACGCAGTATTTT
TRBV28	-	TRBJ2-4	-	CASSSQVGAKNIQYF	TGTGCCAGCAGTTCCCAAGTGGGAGCCAAAAACATTCAGTACTTC
TRBV7-9	-	TRBJ1-2	-	CASSWYRDGYTF	TGTGCCAGCAGCTGGTACAGGGATGGCTACACCTTC
TRBV6-6	-	TRBJ2-3	-	CASTRADTQYF	TGTGCCAGCACTAGGGCTGACACGCAGTATTTT
TRBV10-1	TRBD2	TRBJ2-3	-	CASSEPTSGGGDTQYF	TGCGCCAGCAGTGAACCGACTAGCGGGGGTGGAGATACGCAGTATTTT
TRBV5-8	-	TRBJ1-2	-	CASSNGRAYGYTF	TGTGCCAGCAGCAACGGAAGGGCCTATGGCTACACCTTC
TRBV12-5	-	TRBJ2-6	-	CASGLEGRYGANVLTF	TGTGCTAGTGGTTTGGAGGGGCGGTATGGGGCCAACGTCCTGACTTTC
TRBV30	-	TRBJ1-2	-	CAWSPGSNYGYTF	TGTGCCTGGAGTCCTGGTTCTAACTATGGCTACACCTTC
TRBV28	-	TRBJ2-7	-	CASSLQGLYEQYF	TGTGCCAGCAGTTTACAAGGACTCTACGAGCAGTACTTC
TRBV28	-	TRBJ1-6	-	CATALGGHNSPLHF	TGTGCCACCGCGCTTGGGGGACATAATTCACCCCTCCACTTT
TRBV29-1	TRBD2	TRBJ2-2	medium-sized	CSVVGGGSGELFF	TGCAGCGTTGTGGGCGGGGGGAGCGGGGAGCTGTTTTTT
TRBV7-8	TRBD1	TRBJ2-1	-	CASSLRDRAYNEQFF	TGTGCCAGCAGCTTGCGGGACAGGGCTTACAATGAGCAGTTCTTC
TRBV5-1	-	TRBJ1-5	-	CASSMGGNGQPQHF	TGCGCCAGCTCAATGGGGGGTAATGGGCAGCCCCAGCATTTT
TRBV30	-	TRBJ2-6	-	CAWSVGWGSGANVLTF	TGTGCCTGGAGTGTAGGGTGGGGTTCTGGGGCCAACGTCCTGACTTTC
TRBV7-2	-	TRBJ1-2	-	CASSSGTAFSGYTF	TGTGCCAGCAGCTCCGGGACGGCCTTTTCTGGCTACACCTTC